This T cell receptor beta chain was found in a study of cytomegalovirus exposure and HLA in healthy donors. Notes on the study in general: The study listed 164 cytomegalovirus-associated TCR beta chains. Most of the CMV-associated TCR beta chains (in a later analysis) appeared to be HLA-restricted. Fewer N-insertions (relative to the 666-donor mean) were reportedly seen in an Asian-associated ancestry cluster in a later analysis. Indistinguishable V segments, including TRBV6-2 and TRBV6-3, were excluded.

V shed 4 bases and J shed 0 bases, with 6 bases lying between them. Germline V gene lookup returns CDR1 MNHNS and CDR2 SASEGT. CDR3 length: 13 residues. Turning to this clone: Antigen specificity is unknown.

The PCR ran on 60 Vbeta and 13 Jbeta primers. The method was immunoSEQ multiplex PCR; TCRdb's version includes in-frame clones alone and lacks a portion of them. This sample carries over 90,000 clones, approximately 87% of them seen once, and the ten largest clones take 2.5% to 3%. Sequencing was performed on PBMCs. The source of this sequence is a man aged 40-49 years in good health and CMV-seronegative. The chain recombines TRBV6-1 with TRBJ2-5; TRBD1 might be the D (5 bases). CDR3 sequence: CASSVGDQETQYF. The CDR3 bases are TGTGCCAGCAGTGTAGGGGACCAAGAGACCCAGTACTTC.